The rows below give T cell receptor beta chains drawn from one sample of a study of blood T cells in healthy people across ages. TCRdb itself ran the 5' RACE reads through MiXCR, one entry per CDR3 protein. The sample consists of more than 650,000 distinct CDR3 sequences, roughly 24% of them appearing once. This sample was also put to use in a study of T cells of mothers and their children.

The sequenced sample consisted of blood. These TCRs come from a boy between 5 and 17 years old in good health. Both conserved end residues are part of each CDR3. The D gene is left open where the match is weak. Clone sizes are given selectively: once, few, many, or a class where the clone is expanded.

D gene	clone size	V gene	J gene	CDR3 protein	CDR3 DNA
NA	few	TRBV12-3/TRBV12-4	TRBJ1-2	CASISNYGYTF	TGTGCCAGCATCAGCAACTATGGCTACACCTTC
NA	NA	TRBV29-1	TRBJ2-3	CSVEEPGWGDTQYF	TGCAGCGTTGAAGAGCCCGGTTGGGGTGATACGCAGTATTTT
NA	NA	TRBV6-1	TRBJ1-2	CASTERVAGYTF	TGTGCCAGCACCGAAAGGGTGGCTGGCTACACCTTC
NA	NA	TRBV7-9	TRBJ2-7	CASSLASNHYEQYF	TGTGCCAGCAGCTTAGCTTCCAATCACTACGAGCAGTACTTC
NA	few	TRBV4-1	TRBJ1-5	CASSQDREHGPQHF	TGCGCCAGCAGCCAAGATAGGGAACATGGGCCCCAGCATTTT
NA	NA	TRBV28	TRBJ1-1	CASRRNWGDVNTEAFF	TGTGCCAGCAGGCGGAATTGGGGCGACGTGAACACTGAAGCTTTCTTT
TRBD2	few	TRBV20-1	TRBJ2-5	CSARVLRLAGEQETQYF	TGCAGTGCTAGAGTTCTAAGACTAGCGGGGGAGCAAGAGACCCAGTACTTC
NA	few	TRBV11-2	TRBJ2-3	CASSQDSRLTDTQYF	TGTGCCAGCAGCCAGGACAGTCGTCTCACAGATACGCAGTATTTT
NA	many	TRBV29-1	TRBJ2-3	CSVPLVGTDTQYF	TGCAGCGTGCCCCTCGTGGGCACAGATACGCAGTATTTT
NA	NA	TRBV11-2	TRBJ2-5	CASSPAEEETQYF	TGTGCCAGCAGCCCCGCGGAGGAAGAGACCCAGTACTTC
NA	NA	TRBV5-1	TRBJ2-5	CASSLAGHKAGTQYF	TGCGCCAGCAGCTTGGCGGGTCACAAAGCAGGGACCCAGTACTTC
NA	few	TRBV12-3/TRBV12-4	TRBJ1-2	CASSLVGPGSGYTF	TGTGCCAGCAGTTTAGTAGGTCCCGGGAGCGGCTACACCTTC
NA	NA	TRBV5-1	TRBJ2-7	CASRLTGTTYEQYF	TGCGCCAGCCGCCTGACAGGGACTACCTACGAGCAGTACTTC
NA	many	TRBV27	TRBJ2-7	CASSLRPLSYEQYF	TGCGCCAGCAGCTTAAGGCCTCTTTCCTACGAGCAGTACTTC
NA	few	TRBV7-9	TRBJ1-2	CASSFGVNGYTF	TGTGCCAGCAGCTTCGGGGTGAATGGCTACACCTTC
TRBD1	few	TRBV10-3	TRBJ2-7	CAISESGTGVDEQYF	TGTGCCATCAGTGAGTCTGGGACAGGGGTGGACGAGCAGTACTTC
NA	few	TRBV7-9	TRBJ1-1	CASSSHPWDKFYWAAFF	TGTGCCAGCAGCTCACACCCGTGGGACAAATTTTATTGGGCAGCTTTCTTT
NA	NA	TRBV24-1	TRBJ2-5	CATSVRRASGPETQYF	TGTGCCACCAGTGTTCGCAGGGCCTCTGGGCCGGAGACCCAGTACTTC
TRBD1	NA	TRBV24-1	TRBJ2-5	CATSEGTEETQYF	TGTGCCACCAGTGAAGGGACAGAAGAGACCCAGTACTTC
TRBD1	NA	TRBV6-5	TRBJ1-1	CASSAGGEGGEAFF	TGTGCCAGCAGTGCAGGGGGCGAAGGGGGTGAAGCTTTCTTT